Following are 18 T cell receptor beta chains from one sample sequenced in a study of OX40 agonist ivuxolimab in advanced cancers. This table comes from immunoSEQ multiplex PCR, and its TCRdb copy is limited to in-frame clones, with some not included. The table lists approximately 33,000 clones, less than 90% of them singletons. The starting material was CD4+ or CD8+ T cells sorted from blood, obtained in a trial of the OX40 agonist ivuxolimab. The receptors shown here come from an adult with an advanced solid tumor such as melanoma, head and neck, liver or kidney cancer.

V usage is TRBV9 and J usage is TRBJ2-3; 10 bases match TRBD2. Losses at the gene ends were 2 bases for V and 3 bases for J; bases not matched to a gene: 6. The germline CDR1 and CDR2 sequences are SGDLS and YYNGEE. The CDR3 runs 16 residues. The CDR3 sequence: CASSVLAGVETDTQYF. Written as DNA, the CDR3 is TGTGCCAGCAGCGTTCTAGCGGGAGTCGAAACAGATACGCAGTATTTT.

The V and J genes are TRBV28 and TRBJ1-4; D unresolved. Trimming pared 3 bases from V and 5 bases from J, leaving 19 bases between. Per germline, CDR1 MDHEN and CDR2 SYDVKM. The length of the CDR3 is 17 residues. CDR3 DNA sequence: TGTGCCAGCAGTTTTCAGAGAGCGGGGATACGCAATGAAAAACTGTTTTTT. As protein: CASSFQRAGIRNEKLFF.

This rearrangement joins TRBV19 to TRBJ2-5, with D perhaps TRBD1 (6 bases). Deletions cut 5 bases from V and 2 bases from J, with 12 bases between. The CDR3 sequence is 14 residues long. CDR1 is LNHDA, CDR2 SQIVND, per germline (reference sequence). The CDR3 DNA sequence: TGTGCCAGTAGTCCCGGGACAATGCAAGAGACCCAGTACTTC. Its protein product is CASSPGTMQETQYF.

V and J are TRBV9 and TRBJ2-5; tentatively, D is TRBD1 (5 bases). This CDR3 spans 14 amino acids. V gave up 0 bases and J gave up 4 bases, with 10 bases separating them. CDR1 and CDR2 from the germline V gene are SGDLS and YYNGEE. In DNA form, the CDR3 reads TGTGCCAGCAGCGTAGAACCAGGGTTAGAGACCCAGTACTTC. This codes for CASSVEPGLETQYF.

The chain links TRBV7-9 to TRBJ2-5; D might be TRBD1 (6 bases). V was cut by 5 bases and J by 1 base, with 20 bases left in between. Germline CDR1 SEHNR, CDR2 FQNEAQ (reference sequence). This CDR3 spans 17 amino acids. CDR3 region: CASSRLMVRGGQETQYF. The CDR3 coding sequence is TGTGCCAGCAGCCGACTGATGGTTAGAGGGGGCCAAGAGACCCAGTACTTC. The whole variable domain, filled in from reference TRBV7-9 and TRBJ2-5, reads DTGVSQNPRHKITKRGQNVTFRCDPISEHNRLYWYRQTLGQGPEFLTYFQNEAQLEKSRLLSDRFSAERPKGSFSTLEIQRTEQGDSAMYLCASSRLMVRGGQETQYFGPGTRLLVL.

The gene calls are TRBV6-5 and TRBJ2-7, with unresolved D. Germline CDR1 and CDR2: MNHEY and SVGAGI. The length of the CDR3 is 13 residues. Between the trimmed V and J ends, which lost 5 bases and 5 bases, there was a span of 13 bases. The CDR3 nucleotides read TGTGCCAGCAGTAGACCAAGGGTCGACGAGCAGTACTTC. Its translation: CASSRPRVDEQYF.

This sequence joins TRBV4-1 and TRBJ2-1; TRBD2 agrees at 8 bases. The CDR3 contains 16 residues. Germline V gene data show CDR1 as MGHRA and CDR2 as YSYEKL. The V gene end was trimmed by 0 bases and the J gene end by 4 bases; junction bases not matched to a gene: 5. The DNA of the CDR3 is TGCGCCAGCAGCCAAGATTTGGCTAGCGGGTACAATGAGCAGTTCTTC. It encodes CASSQDLASGYNEQFF.

The chain carries TRBV19 and TRBJ1-5; D is unclear. Trimming removed 3 bases from V and 2 bases from J, with 11 bases in between. The CDR3 is made up of 15 amino acids. Germline CDR1 LNHDA, CDR2 SQIVND (reference sequence). The CDR3 region is CASSISGGGNQPQHF. CDR3 nucleotide sequence: TGTGCCAGTAGTATTTCAGGCGGCGGCAATCAGCCCCAGCATTTT.

This chain joins TRBV28 and TRBJ2-1, with D perhaps matching TRBD2 (5 bases). CDR1 is MDHEN and CDR2 is SYDVKM in the germline V gene. Trimming shortened V by 5 bases and J by 0 bases, and 11 bases separated the two germline ends. There are 15 residues in the CDR3. CDR3 sequence reads: CASSGLESSYNEQFF. The CDR3 DNA sequence: TGTGCCAGCAGTGGACTCGAAAGCTCCTACAATGAGCAGTTCTTC.

The rearrangement joins TRBV4-1 to TRBJ1-1; TRBD1 matches 10 bases. Trimming at V came to 1 base and at J to 0 bases, leaving 5 bases not matched to a gene. Germline V gives CDR1 MGHRA, CDR2 YSYEKL. This CDR3 has 17 amino acids. The CDR3 protein is CASSQGRGQGLNTEAFF. In nucleotides, the CDR3 is TGCGCCAGCAGCCAAGGTCGGGGACAGGGGTTGAACACTGAAGCTTTCTTT.

The rearrangement joins TRBV21-1 to TRBJ1-5. TRBV21-1 represents a pseudogene. The CDR3 runs to 15 residues. The CDR3 sequence is CASIPGRYRGQPQHF. CDR3 coding DNA: TGTGCCAGCATCCCAGGCCGATACAGAGGTCAGCCCCAGCATTTT.

The J gene is TRBJ1-2, the V gene TRBV4-2; TRBD1 agrees at 8 bases. V gave up 4 bases and J gave up 3 bases; unmatched junction bases: 7. This CDR3 spans 15 amino acids. The germline V gene encodes CDR1 LGHNA and CDR2 YNFKEQ. CDR3 sequence: CASSPRGQGDYGYTF. CDR3 in DNA: TGTGCCAGCAGCCCCAGAGGACAGGGCGACTATGGCTACACCTTC.

The genes are TRBV6-5 and TRBJ1-4; D perhaps matches TRBD1 (5 bases). Germline V gives CDR1 MNHEY, CDR2 SVGAGI. V lost 2 bases and J lost 10, with 17 bases in between. This CDR3 has 15 amino acids. CDR3 residues: CASSYGRQAGGKLFF. CDR3 nucleotides: TGTGCCAGCAGTTACGGAAGGCAGGCTGGGGGAAAACTGTTTTTT.

The chain uses TRBV28 and TRBJ1-6, with 9 bases that match TRBD1. This CDR3 comprises 13 residues. Trimming removed 9 bases from V and 9 bases from J; junction bases left unmatched: 6. Germline V CDR1 and CDR2: MDHEN, SYDVKM. The CDR3 spells CASWGTGISPLHF. CDR3 in DNA: TGTGCCAGTTGGGGGACAGGGATTTCACCCCTCCACTTT. Based on the CDR3 plus reference TRBV28 and TRBJ1-6, the full variable domain is DVKVTQSSRYLVKRTGEKVFLECVQDMDHENMFWYRQDPGLGLRLIYFSYDVKMKEKGDIPEGYSVSREKKERFSLILESASTNQTSMYLCASWGTGISPLHFGNGTRLTVT.

This clone was seen just once. This chain links TRBV5-1 with TRBJ2-7, with D hard to call. CDR3 length equals 13 residues. The germline V gene encodes CDR1 SGHRS and CDR2 YFSETQ. With 1 base removed from V and 5 bases from J, the gap between germline ends came to 10 bases. CDR3 sequence: CASSLRTTHEQYF. CDR3 DNA: TGCGCCAGCAGCTTGCGCACAACCCACGAGCAGTACTTC.

The genes are TRBV23-1 and TRBJ2-7; D call uncertain. TRBV23-1 is designated an ORF whose function remains uncertain. The V and J ends lost 6 bases and 3 bases respectively, with 3 bases between them. The CDR3 totals 10 residues. CDR3 bases: TGCGCCAGCAGGAACTACGAGCAGTACTTC. Its translation: CASRNYEQYF.

The V and J genes are TRBV19 and TRBJ2-3; the match to TRBD2 covers 9 bases. The CDR3 loop spans 16 amino acids. J was trimmed by 1 base and V by 5 bases; bases with no gene match: 7. Germline V CDR1 and CDR2: LNHDA, SQIVND (reference sequence). CDR3 sequence (DNA): TGTGCCAGTAGTCCATTAGCGGGAGAGGGCACAGATACGCAGTATTTT. Translating it yields CASSPLAGEGTDTQYF.

The chain couples TRBV9 to TRBJ1-3; D gene ambiguous. This CDR3 contains 15 residues. Germline V gene lookup returns CDR1 SGDLS and CDR2 YYNGEE. V lost 3 bases and J 1 base, leaving 11 bases between the germline ends. The CDR3 nucleotides are TGTGCCAGCAGCGGGGATGGGGTATCTGGAAACACCATATATTTT. As protein: CASSGDGVSGNTIYF.